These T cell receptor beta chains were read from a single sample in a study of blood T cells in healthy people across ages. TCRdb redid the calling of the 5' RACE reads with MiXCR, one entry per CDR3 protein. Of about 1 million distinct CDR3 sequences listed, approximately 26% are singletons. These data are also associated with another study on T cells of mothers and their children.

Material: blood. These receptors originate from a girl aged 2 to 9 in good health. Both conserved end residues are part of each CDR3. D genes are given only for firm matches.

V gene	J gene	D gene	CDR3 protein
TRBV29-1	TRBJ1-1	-	CSVGGVTEAFF
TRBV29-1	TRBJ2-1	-	CSVEEGSGDNEQFF
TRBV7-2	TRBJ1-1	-	CASSLDTGWNTEAFF
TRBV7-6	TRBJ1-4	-	CASSLAAGIVGEKLFF
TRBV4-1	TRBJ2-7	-	CASSQEGLTPYEQYF
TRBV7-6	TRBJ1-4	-	CASSSRSSSTNEKLFF
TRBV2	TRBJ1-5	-	CASSEARGGQPQHF
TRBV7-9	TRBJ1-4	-	CASSSFNEKLFF
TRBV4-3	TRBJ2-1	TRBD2	CASSQERGGVKQFF
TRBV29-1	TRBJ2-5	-	CSVRTPPVETQYF
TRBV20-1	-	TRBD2	CSASRGGGETQYF
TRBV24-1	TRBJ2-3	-	CATSDPGYPRQYF
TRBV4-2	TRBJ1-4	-	CASSPRGVEEKLFF
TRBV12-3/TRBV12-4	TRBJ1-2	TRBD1	CASSLGARGIYGYTF
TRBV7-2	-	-	CASSLVDMGPNEQYF